The entry below gives a single TCR beta chain sequence along with its context. TCRdb passed the 5' RACE reads through MiXCR, listing each CDR3 protein once. This table has roughly 490,000 distinct CDR3 sequences, more than 13% appearing once. The data were taken from a study of identical twins. CDR3 length: 15 residues. Looked up from germline, CDR1 is MNHEY and CDR2 is SMNVEV (reference sequence). After removal of 9 bases from V and 1 base from J, the junction contained 7 bases not matched to a gene. These data are also associated with another study on yellow fever vaccine responses in identical twins.

The sequence was obtained from a woman younger than 30 in good health. What was sequenced was CD4+ T cells sorted from blood. The chain joins TRBV27 to TRBJ2-3; 10 nucleotides align to TRBD2. The CDR3 protein is CASLQRGGGTDTQYF. The CDR3 nucleotides read TGTGCCAGTCTCCAGCGGGGGGGGGGCACAGATACGCAGTATTTT.